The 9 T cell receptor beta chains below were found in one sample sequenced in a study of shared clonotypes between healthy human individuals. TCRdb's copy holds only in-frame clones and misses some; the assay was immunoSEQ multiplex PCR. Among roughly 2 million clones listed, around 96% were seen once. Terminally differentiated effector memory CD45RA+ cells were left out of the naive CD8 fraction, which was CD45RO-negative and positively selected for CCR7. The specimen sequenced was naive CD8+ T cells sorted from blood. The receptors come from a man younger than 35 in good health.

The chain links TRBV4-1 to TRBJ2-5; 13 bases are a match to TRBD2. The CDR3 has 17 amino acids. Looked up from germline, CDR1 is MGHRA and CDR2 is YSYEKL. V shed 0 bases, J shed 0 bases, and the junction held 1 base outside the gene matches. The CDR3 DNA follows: TGCGCCAGCAGCCAAGAGGGACTAGCGGGGTACCAAGAGACCCAGTACTTC. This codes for CASSQEGLAGYQETQYF.

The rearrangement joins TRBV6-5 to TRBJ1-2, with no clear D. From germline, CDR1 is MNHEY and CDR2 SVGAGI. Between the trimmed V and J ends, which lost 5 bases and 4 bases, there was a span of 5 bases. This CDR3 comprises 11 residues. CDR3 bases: TGTGCCAGCAGTGCCGCCTATGGCTACACCTTC. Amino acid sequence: CASSAAYGYTF.

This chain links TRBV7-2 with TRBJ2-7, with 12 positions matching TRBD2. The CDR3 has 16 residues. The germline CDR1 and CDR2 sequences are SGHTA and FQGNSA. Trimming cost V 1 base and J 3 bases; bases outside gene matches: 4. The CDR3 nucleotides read TGTGCCAGCAGCTTAGGGGGACTAGCGGGTGACTACGAGCAGTACTTC. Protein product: CASSLGGLAGDYEQYF.

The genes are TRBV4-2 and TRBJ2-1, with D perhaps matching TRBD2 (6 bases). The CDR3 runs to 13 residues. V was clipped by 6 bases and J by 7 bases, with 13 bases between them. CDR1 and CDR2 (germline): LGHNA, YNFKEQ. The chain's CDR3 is CASSHARGNEQFF. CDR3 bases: TGTGCCAGCAGTCATGCCCGGGGGAATGAGCAGTTCTTC.

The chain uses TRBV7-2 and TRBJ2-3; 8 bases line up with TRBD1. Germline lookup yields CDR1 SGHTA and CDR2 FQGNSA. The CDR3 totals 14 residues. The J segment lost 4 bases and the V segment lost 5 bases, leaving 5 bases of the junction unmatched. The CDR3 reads CASSPSTGADTQYF. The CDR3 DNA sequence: TGTGCCAGCAGCCCCTCGACAGGGGCAGATACGCAGTATTTT.

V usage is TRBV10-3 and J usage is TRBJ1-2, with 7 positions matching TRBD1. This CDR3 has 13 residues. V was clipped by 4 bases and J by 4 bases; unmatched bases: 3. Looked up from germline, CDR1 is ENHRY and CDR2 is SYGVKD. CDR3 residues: CAISVGQSYGYTF. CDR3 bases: TGTGCCATCAGTGTGGGACAGAGCTATGGCTACACCTTC.

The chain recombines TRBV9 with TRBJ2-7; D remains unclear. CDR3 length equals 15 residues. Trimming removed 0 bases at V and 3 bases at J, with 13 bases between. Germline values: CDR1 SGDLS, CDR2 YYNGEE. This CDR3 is CASSVGLSGFYEQYF. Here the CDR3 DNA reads TGTGCCAGCAGCGTAGGTCTTAGTGGGTTCTACGAGCAGTACTTC. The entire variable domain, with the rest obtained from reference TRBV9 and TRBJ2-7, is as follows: DSGVTQTPKHLITATGQRVTLRCSPRSGDLSVYWYQQSLDQGLQFLIQYYNGEERAKGNILERFSAQQFPDLHSELNLSSLELGDSALYFCASSVGLSGFYEQYFGPGTRLTVT.

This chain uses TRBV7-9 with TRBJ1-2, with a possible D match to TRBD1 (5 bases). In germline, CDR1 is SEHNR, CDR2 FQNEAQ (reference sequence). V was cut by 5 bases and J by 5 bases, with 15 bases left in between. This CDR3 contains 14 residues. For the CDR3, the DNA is TGTGCCAGCAGCCCCCAGGGACTCTGGTATGGCTACACCTTC. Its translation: CASSPQGLWYGYTF.

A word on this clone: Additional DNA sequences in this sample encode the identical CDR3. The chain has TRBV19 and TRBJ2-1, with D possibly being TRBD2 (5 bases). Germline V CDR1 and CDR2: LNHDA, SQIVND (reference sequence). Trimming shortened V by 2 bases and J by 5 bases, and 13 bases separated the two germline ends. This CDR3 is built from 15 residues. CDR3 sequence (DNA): TGTGCCAGTAGTATACCCCCCGGAGGTAACAATGAGCAGTTCTTC. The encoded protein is CASSIPPGGNNEQFF.